This T cell receptor beta chain came from a study of fetal regulatory T cell absence and autoimmunity. The method was immunoSEQ multiplex PCR; TCRdb's version includes in-frame clones alone and lacks a portion of them. The sample shows some 87,000 clones, roughly 70% of them seen only once. Germline values: CDR1 SGHNT, CDR2 YYREEE (reference sequence). With 0 bases clipped from V and 6 bases from J, the junction kept 10 bases outside the gene matches. The CDR3 length is 16 residues. The specimen sequenced was pancreas tissue. The V gene is TRBV5-4, the J gene TRBJ1-1; 8 bases agree with TRBD1. The sequence was obtained from a male donor with IPEX syndrome. The CDR3 sequence is CASSLGSDRGKAEAFF. The CDR3 DNA reads TGTGCCAGCAGCTTGGGAAGTGACAGGGGAAAGGCTGAAGCTTTCTTT.